This T cell receptor (beta chain) derives from a study of metastatic and nonmetastatic thyroid tumors (dated by TCRdb to between 2020 and 2021). Some background on the complete study: Repertoires from peripheral blood and from tumor or nodule tissue samples of malignant and benign thyroid patients were compared.

No patient had received any treatment before thyroid surgery. The study retrospectively analysed patient clinical samples collected from about 2012 to 2018 using T-cell receptor beta sequencing. Library generation was performed with PCR. Sequencer: Illumina HiSeq 4000. The TCR beta-chain CDR3 region of each patient was profiled by high-throughput sequencing. Per the authors' processing: The researchers built a classifier to tell apart papillary thyroid cancer patients with distant metastasis, based on CDR3 differences among clinicopathological groups. The Shannon index was used to measure repertoire diversity, and the Morisita-Horn index was used to measure how similar tumor and blood repertoires were. In-frame beta chains were kept once TCRdb had trimmed the public reads at Q25 with fastp and called clones with MiXCR. None of the V and J calls come from the authors' own analysis; TCRdb made them. Within this sample are tens of thousands of clones, with 10% to 15% of them counted one time only. The ten largest clones take up approximately 17% of the sample.

Overall study outcomes, separate from this receptor: In both blood and tumor samples, TCR beta diversity was reported to be significantly higher in malignant tumors than in benign nodules.

This clone was seen repeatedly, ten times or more. Its antigen is currently not known. Base quality data are lacking; no much larger clone is found one base away. Including cysteine and phenylalanine, the CDR3 has 15 amino acids. The kept DNA is CDR3 alone, 45 bases in frame from the first base. V was cut back by 6 bases and J by 2 bases, leaving a gap of 17 bases between them. What was sequenced was blood. The rearranged segments are TRBV12-3 or TRBV12-4 and TRBJ2-7; 5 matching bases give a weak D call of TRBD2. The sequence came from a female donor with papillary thyroid cancer or a benign thyroid nodule (not recorded which). Some clones in this sample may be carry-over from other donors' samples. The CDR3 sequence is CASRTSRTLAYEQYF. At the DNA level, the sequence is TGTGCCAGCAGGACGAGCCGGACTCTCGCCTACGAGCAGTACTTC.